This TCR beta chain was identified in a study of Graves' ophthalmopathy and Graves' hyperthyroidism. Amplification of TCR beta CDR3 regions used RNA transcripts. First-round RT-PCR employed HTBI primers, with a second-round multiplex PCR after it. TCRdb analysed the multiplex PCR reads with MiXCR anew, one entry per CDR3 protein. The sample holds some 1.1 million distinct CDR3 sequences, around a third seen once. This clonotype has a count of ten or more. Source material: peripheral blood or thyroid tissue (not recorded which). This TCR was recovered from an adult man with Graves' hyperthyroidism.

The CDR3 region is CSAGTGTTYGYTF. The CDR3 DNA reads as TGCAGTGCAGGGACAGGGACTACCTATGGCTACACCTTC. The chain is built from TRBV20-1 and TRBJ1-2; 9 nucleotides match TRBD1. There are 13 residues in the CDR3. Germline CDR1 and CDR2: DFQATT and SNEGSKA (reference sequence). V lost 6 bases, J lost 4 bases, and 6 bases stayed unmatched.